This T cell receptor (beta chain) derives from a study of blood T cell repertoires in COVID-19. Overall study: From the United States, Italy and Spain came samples of acute and convalescent COVID-19. T cells, B-cell-depleted T cells, or PBMCs supplied cDNA or gDNA.

The assay was immunoSEQ multiplex PCR, and TCRdb's table has in-frame clones only and misses some. The table has 60,000 to 85,000 clones, roughly 84% seen once. The TCR comes from an elderly woman with active or convalescent COVID-19. The sequencing input was peripheral blood.

The DNA of the CDR3 is TGTGCCAGCTCACCGGCTCTCGCGGAGTACAATGAGCAGTTCTTC. Protein product: CASSPALAEYNEQFF. The chain recombines TRBV18 with TRBJ2-1; D unclear. Looked up from germline, CDR1 is KGHSH and CDR2 is LQKENI. The CDR3 totals 15 residues. Trimming removed 3 bases at V and 4 bases at J, with 13 bases between.